Sequencing of this T cell receptor (beta chain) was carried out in a study of control samples from healthy donors and cancer patients. Generated by immunoSEQ multiplex PCR, the TCRdb table keeps only in-frame clones and is missing some. This table has around 140,000 clones, around nine tenths appearing once. CDR1 is SGHRS and CDR2 is YFSETQ in the germline V gene. V was pared by 3 bases and J by 6 bases, with 16 bases between. The CDR3 totals 14 residues. This TCR came from a man aged 35-49 years in good health. Sequenced sample: blood. This chain links TRBV5-1 with TRBJ2-7, with D possibly being TRBD1 (7 bases). CDR3 amino acids: CASSSTSGGPEQYF. The CDR3 nucleotides are TGCGCCAGCAGCTCGACCTCAGGGGGGCCCGAGCAGTACTTC.